The 2 T cell receptor beta chains below come from one sample, sequenced in a study of human T cells and chemical hapten exposure. TCRdb independently ran MiXCR on the RACE reads; one entry per CDR3 protein. The table records about 350,000 distinct CDR3 sequences, over 5% of them present only once. As to time point: pre-sensitization, week 0. Treatment described: therapeutic diphenylcyclopropenone sensitization with weekly scalp DPC. The material sequenced was whole blood, taken in connection with sensitization to the hapten diphenylcyclopropenone (DPC). These receptors all come from a woman aged 18-29 years with alopecia areata. Some clones in this sample may be carry-over from other donors' samples.

The sample holds a few counts of this clonotype. J is TRBJ1-2 and V is TRBV7-9; 9 bases align to TRBD1. With V trimmed by 2 bases and J by 8 bases, 6 bases remained unmatched. The CDR3 spans 14 residues. In germline, CDR1 is SEHNR, CDR2 FQNEAQ (reference sequence). CDR3 region: CASSLSGTGNGYTF. CDR3 DNA: TGTGCCAGCAGCTTATCCGGGACAGGGAACGGCTACACCTTC.

The chain recombines TRBV12-3 or TRBV12-4 with TRBJ1-5, with 9 bases fitting TRBD1. J was trimmed by 7 bases and V by 6 bases; bases with no gene match: 13. This CDR3 comprises 16 residues. The CDR3: CASSSGTGSTGQPQHF. CDR3 in DNA: TGTGCCAGCAGCTCCGGGACAGGGTCCACTGGACAGCCCCAGCATTTT.